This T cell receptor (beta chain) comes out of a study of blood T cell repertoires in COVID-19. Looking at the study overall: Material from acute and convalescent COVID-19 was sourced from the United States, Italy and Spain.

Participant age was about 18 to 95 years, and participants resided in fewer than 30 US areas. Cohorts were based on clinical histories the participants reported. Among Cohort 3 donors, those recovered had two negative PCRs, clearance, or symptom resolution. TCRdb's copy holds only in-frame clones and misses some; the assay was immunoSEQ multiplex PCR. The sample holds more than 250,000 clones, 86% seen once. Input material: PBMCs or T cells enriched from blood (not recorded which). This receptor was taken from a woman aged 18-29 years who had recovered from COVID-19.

The CDR3 loop reads CASSLIIGEGYTF. For the CDR3, the DNA is TGTGCCAGCAGTTTAATTATTGGGGAGGGCTACACCTTC. The V gene is TRBV28, the J gene TRBJ1-2; D not certain. Trimming removed 2 bases at V and 8 bases at J, with 12 bases between. There are 13 residues in the CDR3. CDR1 is MDHEN, CDR2 SYDVKM, per germline.